These 2 T cell receptor beta chains originate from one sample sequenced in a study of blood T cell repertoires in COVID-19. TCRdb keeps only in-frame clones here, not all; method: immunoSEQ multiplex PCR. The sample comprises approximately 310,000 clones, around 90% of which are singletons, and roughly 5.3% rests with the top ten. The sequenced sample consisted of PBMCs or T cells enriched from blood (not recorded which). The receptors were gathered from a man in his fifties or sixties who had recovered from COVID-19.

This clone was detected only once. The V gene is TRBV19, the J gene TRBJ2-7, with 10 bases fitting TRBD1. This CDR3 has 13 amino acids. The V gene's germline CDR1 is LNHDA and CDR2 SQIVND (reference sequence). The V gene end was trimmed by 3 bases and the J gene end by 6 bases; junction bases not matched to a gene: 2. CDR3 sequence reads: CASSMGQGIEQYF. The CDR3, as DNA: TGTGCCAGTAGTATGGGACAGGGGATCGAGCAGTACTTC.

The J gene is TRBJ1-4, the V gene TRBV7-2; possible D gene TRBD1, 6 bases. V was pared by 2 bases and J by 6 bases, with 10 bases between. The germline V gene encodes CDR1 SGHTA and CDR2 FQGNSA. The CDR3 covers 14 residues. The CDR3: CASSLNRADEKLFF. The DNA for the CDR3 is TGTGCCAGCAGCTTAAACAGGGCGGATGAAAAACTGTTTTTT. The full variable domain, its missing parts supplied by reference TRBV7-2 and TRBJ1-4, is GAGVSQSPSNKVTEKGKDVELRCDPISGHTALYWYRQSLGQGLEFLIYFQGNSAPDKSGLPSDRFSAERTGGSVSTLTIQRTQQEDSAVYLCASSLNRADEKLFFGSGTQLSVL.